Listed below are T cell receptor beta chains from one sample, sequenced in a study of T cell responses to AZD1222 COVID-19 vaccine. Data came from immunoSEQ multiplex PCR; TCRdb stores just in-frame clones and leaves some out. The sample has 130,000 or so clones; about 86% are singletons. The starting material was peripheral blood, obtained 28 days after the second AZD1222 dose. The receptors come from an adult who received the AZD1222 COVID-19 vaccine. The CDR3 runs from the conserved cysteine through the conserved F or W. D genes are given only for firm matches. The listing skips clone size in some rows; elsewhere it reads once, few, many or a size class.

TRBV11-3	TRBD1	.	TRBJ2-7	CASSRPQGAYEQYF	TGTGCCAGCAGCCGACCGCAGGGGGCCTACGAGCAGTACTTC
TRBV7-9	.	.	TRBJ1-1	CASSLARVGEAFF	TGTGCCAGCAGCTTAGCCAGGGTCGGTGAAGCTTTCTTT
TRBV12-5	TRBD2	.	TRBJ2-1	CASGLGTTYNEQFF	TGTGCTAGTGGCCTCGGGACTACTTACAATGAGCAGTTCTTC
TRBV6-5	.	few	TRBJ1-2	CASNRQTAIYGYTF	TGTGCCAGCAATCGGCAGACCGCAATCTATGGCTACACCTTC
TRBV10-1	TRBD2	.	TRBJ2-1	CASSTGTSYNEQFF	TGCGCCAGCAGCACCGGGACTAGCTACAATGAGCAGTTCTTC
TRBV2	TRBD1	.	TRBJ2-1	CASTRVGGGEDNEQFF	TGTGCCAGCACCCGAGTAGGGGGCGGCGAGGACAATGAGCAGTTCTTC
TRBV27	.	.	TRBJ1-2	CASSSLGVNYGYTF	TGTGCCAGCAGTTCCCTAGGGGTTAACTATGGCTACACCTTC
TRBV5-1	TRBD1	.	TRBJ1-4	CASRREEGGGEKLFF	TGCGCCAGCAGAAGGGAGGAAGGGGGCGGCGAAAAACTGTTTTTT
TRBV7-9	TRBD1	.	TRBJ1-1	CASRRTGGSDEAFF	TGTGCCAGCAGGCGGACAGGGGGCTCGGATGAAGCTTTCTTT
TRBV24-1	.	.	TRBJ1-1	CATSDLGHLNTEAFF	TGTGCCACCAGTGATTTGGGACATCTGAACACTGAAGCTTTCTTT
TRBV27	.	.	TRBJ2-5	CASSPRPLPGGGETQYF	TGTGCCAGCTCCCCTCGCCCCTTGCCAGGCGGCGGCGAGACCCAGTACTTC
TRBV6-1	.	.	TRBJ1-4	CASSVPYRADNEKLFF	TGTGCCAGCAGTGTACCATACCGGGCAGATAATGAAAAACTGTTTTTT
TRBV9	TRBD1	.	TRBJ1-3	CASSPAGGGSSGNTIYF	TGTGCCAGCAGCCCAGCAGGGGGTGGGAGCTCTGGAAACACCATATATTTT
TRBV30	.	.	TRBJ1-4	CAWSAGGQGDEKLFF	TGTGCCTGGAGTGCCGGGGGGCAGGGTGATGAAAAACTGTTTTTT
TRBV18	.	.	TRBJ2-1	CASSPAGVYNEQFF	TGTGCCAGCTCACCTGCTGGGGTTTACAATGAGCAGTTCTTC
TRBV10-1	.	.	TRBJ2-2	CASSAGRGATGELFF	TGCGCCAGCAGTGCGGGAAGGGGGGCCACCGGGGAGCTGTTTTTT
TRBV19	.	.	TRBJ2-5	CASSIQGFWETQYF	TGTGCCAGTAGTATACAGGGTTTTTGGGAGACCCAGTACTTC
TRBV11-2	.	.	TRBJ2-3	CASSLFGFQDTQYF	TGTGCCAGCAGCTTATTCGGTTTTCAGGATACGCAGTATTTT
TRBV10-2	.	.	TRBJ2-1	CASSPGGEQFF	TGCGCCAGCAGTCCCGGGGGTGAGCAGTTCTTC
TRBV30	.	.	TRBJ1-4	CAWRGGPDEKLFF	TGTGCCTGGAGGGGGGGCCCCGATGAAAAACTGTTTTTT
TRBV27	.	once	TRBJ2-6	CASSLWFRDSGANVLTF	TGTGCCAGCAGTTTATGGTTCAGGGATTCTGGGGCCAACGTCCTGACTTTC
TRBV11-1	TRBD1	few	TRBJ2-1	CASSLGQGQYNEQFF	TGTGCCAGCAGCTTAGGACAGGGGCAATACAATGAGCAGTTCTTC
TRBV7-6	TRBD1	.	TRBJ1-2	CASSLRDREKRGYTF	TGTGCCAGCAGCCTCCGGGACAGGGAAAAGAGAGGCTACACCTTC
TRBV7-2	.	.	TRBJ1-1	CASSRRAGGAEAFF	TGTGCCAGCAGCCGCAGGGCCGGGGGCGCTGAAGCTTTCTTT
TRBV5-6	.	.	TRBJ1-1	CASRKQDHTEAFF	TGTGCCAGCAGGAAACAGGACCACACTGAAGCTTTCTTT
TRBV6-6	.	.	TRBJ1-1	CASTFRGSQNTEAFF	TGTGCCAGCACTTTTCGAGGGAGCCAAAACACTGAAGCTTTCTTT
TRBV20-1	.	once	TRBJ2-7	CSASWQGLTYEQYF	TGCAGTGCTAGTTGGCAGGGACTTACCTACGAGCAGTACTTC
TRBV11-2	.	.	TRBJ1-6	CASSFGLSQGSSPLHF	TGTGCCAGCAGCTTTGGATTGTCGCAGGGGAGTTCACCCCTCCACTTT
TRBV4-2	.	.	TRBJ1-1	CASSQHDLNTEAFF	TGTGCCAGCAGCCAACACGATTTGAACACTGAAGCTTTCTTT